Following are 18 T cell receptor beta chains from one sample sequenced in a study of blood T cell repertoires in COVID-19 (dated by TCRdb to the early 2020s). Receptors were amplified or captured by the immunoSEQ multiplex PCR assay. Here the immuneACCESS table is served through TCRdb, limited to in-frame sequences with V and J called. Missing clones are a known gap in these copies; in checked studies unresolved V genes cover under half, and the rest lacks a known reason. In all, the sample holds roughly 90,000 clones, and roughly nine tenths of those were seen once. The ten most abundant clones make up 1.5% of the sample. The sequencing sample was made of peripheral blood. These receptors originate from a human donor with active COVID-19. The donor label of this sample is uncertain.

This rearrangement joins TRBV13 to TRBJ2-5; 11 bases fit TRBD2. The CDR3 runs to 16 residues. The germline gives CDR1 PRHDT, CDR2 FYEKMQ (reference sequence). The V segment lost 3 bases and the J segment 5 bases; nucleotides outside the gene matches: 8. CDR3 DNA sequence: TGTGCCAGCAGCTTTTCTAGCGGGGGGTGGTTCGAGACCCAGTACTTC. Protein: CASSFSSGGWFETQYF.

This clone was found a few times. V is TRBV5-1 and J is TRBJ1-1; 9 nucleotides line up with TRBD1. Trimming removed 4 bases from V and 4 bases from J; junction bases left unmatched: 5. The germline V gene encodes CDR1 SGHRS and CDR2 YFSETQ. The CDR3 contains 14 residues. CDR3 protein: CASSGTGIGTEAFF. For the CDR3, the DNA is TGCGCCAGCAGCGGGACAGGGATAGGCACTGAAGCTTTCTTT.

Here the CDR3 reads CASSLGKGVAEKLFF. The CDR3 coding sequence is TGTGCCAGCAGCTTAGGAAAAGGGGTGGCTGAAAAACTGTTTTTT. The chain links TRBV7-9 to TRBJ1-4; D is perhaps TRBD1 (5 bases). Germline V CDR1 and CDR2: SEHNR, FQNEAQ (reference sequence). V lost 1 base and J 7 bases, leaving 13 bases between the germline ends. This CDR3 is built from 15 residues.

The gene calls are TRBV6-5 and TRBJ1-6; TRBD1 is a possible D gene (5 bases). The germline gives CDR1 MNHEY, CDR2 SVGAGI. Trimming stripped 9 bases from V and 8 bases from J, with 14 bases between. This CDR3 is 13 amino acids long. CDR3 nucleotide sequence: TGTGCCAGTTTTAGGGGCAGGGATTCACCCCTCCACTTT. Protein: CASFRGRDSPLHF.

The gene calls are TRBV15 and TRBJ2-7, with D hard to call. Trimming pared 1 base from V and 2 bases from J, leaving 12 bases between. Germline V gives CDR1 LNHNV, CDR2 YYDKDF (reference sequence). This CDR3 comprises 15 residues. CDR3 DNA: TGTGCCACCAGCAGAGCGGCAGGCCGCACCTACGAGCAGTACTTC. Amino acids: CATSRAAGRTYEQYF.

This clone appeared a few times. This chain uses TRBV12-3 or TRBV12-4 with TRBJ1-5; no clear D gene. With 3 bases removed from V and 6 bases from J, the gap between germline ends came to 9 bases. This CDR3 comprises 13 residues. The CDR3 DNA sequence: TGTGCCAGCAGTTTGATTTTGCGTCAGCCCCAGCATTTT. Its protein is CASSLILRQPQHF.

The rearrangement links TRBV19 to TRBJ2-7; 15 bases are shared with TRBD2. The CDR3 has 15 residues. From germline, CDR1 is LNHDA and CDR2 SQIVND (reference sequence). V dropped 10 bases and J dropped 4; count of bases not matched to a gene: 8. CDR3 nucleotides: TGTGCCACTACCCCGGGACTAGCGGGGGGATACGAGCAGTACTTC. This encodes CATTPGLAGGYEQYF.

CDR3 amino acids: CASSRRQGGEQFF. CDR3 sequence (DNA): TGTGCCAGCAGCCGAAGGCAGGGGGGCGAGCAGTTCTTC. The gene calls are TRBV27 and TRBJ2-1; the D gene is possibly TRBD1 (7 bases). Germline assignment: CDR1 MNHEY and CDR2 SMNVEV (reference sequence). The CDR3 runs 13 residues. V was shortened by 6 bases and J by 10 bases, with 16 bases between the two germline ends.

The chain carries TRBV5-8 and TRBJ1-1; 7 bases match TRBD1. The CDR3 has 16 residues. The V and J ends lost 4 bases and 1 base, in that order; junction bases with no gene match: 10. Germline V CDR1 and CDR2: SGHTS, YDEGEE. The CDR3 region has the DNA TGTGCCAGCAGCCCCTGGCTGGACAGGAAGAACACTGAAGCTTTCTTT. Translated: CASSPWLDRKNTEAFF.

The chain couples TRBV7-8 to TRBJ2-5, with TRBD2 matching 14 bases. Looked up from germline, CDR1 is SGHVS and CDR2 is FQNEAQ. This CDR3 spans 16 amino acids. V shed 5 bases and J 7 bases; nucleotides not matched to a gene: 9. CDR3 DNA: TGTGCCAGCAGCCCCCGGACTAGCGGGGGGCAGGGGACCCAGTACTTC. This sequence encodes CASSPRTSGGQGTQYF.

V and J are TRBV5-1 and TRBJ2-7; weak D call: TRBD2 (6 bases). Trimming took off 0 bases at V and 5 bases at J, with 15 bases between the two ends. This CDR3 region has 15 residues. The V gene's germline CDR1 is SGHRS and CDR2 YFSETQ. The CDR3 DNA reads as TGCGCCAGCAGCTTGGCCAGGGTGACGGGGGACGAGCAGTACTTC. It codes for CASSLARVTGDEQYF.

The rearrangement joins TRBV6-4 to TRBJ2-5, with TRBD2 matching over 7 bases. The CDR3 spans 14 residues. V was clipped by 6 bases and J by 3 bases; unmatched bases: 7. Germline V gives CDR1 MRHNA, CDR2 SNTAGT. The CDR3 reads CASSPTSAKETQYF. CDR3 coding DNA: TGTGCCAGCAGCCCAACTAGCGCAAAAGAGACCCAGTACTTC.

V and J are TRBV6-6 and TRBJ1-1, with D possibly matching TRBD1 (5 bases). V dropped 5 bases and J dropped 1 base, with 8 bases sitting between them. Looked up from germline, CDR1 is MNHNY and CDR2 is SVGAGI (reference sequence). The CDR3 consists of 13 residues. This chain's CDR3 is CASSADRNTEAFF. CDR3 DNA sequence: TGTGCCAGCAGTGCAGACAGGAACACTGAAGCTTTCTTT.

V is TRBV29-1 and J is TRBJ1-1; D unresolved. V lost 1 base and J lost 10, with 10 bases in between. There are 11 residues in the CDR3. Germline V gives CDR1 SQVTM, CDR2 ANQGSEA. CDR3 bases: TGCAGCGTTGAAGCACTGAGCGTAGCTTTCTTT. Residues: CSVEALSVAFF.

This clone occurred once. The V and J genes are TRBV7-8 and TRBJ1-2; D is uncertain. V lost 4 bases to trimming and J lost 0 bases, with 9 bases between them. The CDR3 is made up of 14 amino acids. The germline V gene encodes CDR1 SGHVS and CDR2 FQNEAQ. CDR3 in DNA: TGTGCCAGCAGCTCAGACATGCCTAACTATGGCTACACCTTC. Amino acid sequence: CASSSDMPNYGYTF.

The chain is built from TRBV5-4 and TRBJ2-5, with 12 bases lining up with TRBD2. Trimming at V came to 5 bases and at J to 4 bases, leaving 3 bases not matched to a gene. CDR1 and CDR2 (germline): SGHNT, YYREEE (reference sequence). This CDR3 spans 14 amino acids. The CDR3 region has the DNA TGTGCCAGCAGTCTAGCGGGGGGGATAGAGACCCAGTACTTC. Translating gives CASSLAGGIETQYF.

The chain links TRBV11-2 to TRBJ1-3, with a weak D call TRBD1 (5 bases). Trimming took 0 bases from V and 0 from J, leaving 9 bases between them. This CDR3 has 16 residues. The V gene's germline CDR1 is SGHAT and CDR2 FQNNGV. The CDR3 region has the DNA TGTGCCAGCAGCTTAGATCCGGGGGTCTCTGGAAACACCATATATTTT. It codes for CASSLDPGVSGNTIYF.

This chain connects TRBV4-2 to TRBJ2-6; 7 bases align to TRBD1. Trimming at V came to 3 bases and at J to 0 bases, leaving 5 bases not matched to a gene. The CDR3 spans 17 residues. CDR1 and CDR2 from the germline V gene are LGHNA and YNFKEQ. Here the CDR3 DNA reads TGTGCCAGCAGCCAGTACAGGGGTAGCTCTGGGGCCAACGTCCTGACTTTC. Protein product: CASSQYRGSSGANVLTF.